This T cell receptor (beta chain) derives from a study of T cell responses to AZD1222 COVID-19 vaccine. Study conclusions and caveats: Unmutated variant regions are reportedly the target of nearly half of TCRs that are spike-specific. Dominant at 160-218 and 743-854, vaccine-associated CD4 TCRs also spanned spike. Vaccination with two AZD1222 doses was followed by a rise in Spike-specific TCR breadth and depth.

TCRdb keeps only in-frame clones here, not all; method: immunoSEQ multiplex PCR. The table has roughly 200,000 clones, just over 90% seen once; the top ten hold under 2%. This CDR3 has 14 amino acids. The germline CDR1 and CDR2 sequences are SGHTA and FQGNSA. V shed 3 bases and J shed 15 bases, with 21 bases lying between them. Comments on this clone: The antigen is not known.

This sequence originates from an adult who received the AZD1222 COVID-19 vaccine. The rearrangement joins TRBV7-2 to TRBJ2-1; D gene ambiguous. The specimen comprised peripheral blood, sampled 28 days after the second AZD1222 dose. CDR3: CASSFLERTGPMFF. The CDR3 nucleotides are TGTGCCAGCAGCTTCCTAGAACGGACCGGGCCGATGTTCTTC.